This T cell receptor beta chain originates from a study of cytomegalovirus exposure and HLA in healthy donors. Study-level results: While the bulk of TCR sequences proved rare, some public TCRs turned up in many donors.

The CDR3 has 14 residues. CDR1 MNHEY and CDR2 SVGAGI come from the germline V gene. The V end lost 10 bases, the J end lost 9 bases, and 22 bases lay between the germline ends. Remarks on this clone: Its antigen remains unknown.

PCR was performed using 60 Vbeta and 13 Jbeta primers. Data came from immunoSEQ multiplex PCR; TCRdb stores just in-frame clones and leaves some out. This table holds about 110,000 clones. This receptor was taken from a man aged 50 to 59 in good health and CMV-seronegative. The V gene is TRBV6-5, the J gene TRBJ2-1; weak D call: TRBD2 (7 bases). Sequencing used PBMCs. In DNA, the CDR3 is TGTGCCACAATGGGGCGGGGGCGCCGGCTTGAGCAGTTCTTC. Protein: CATMGRGRRLEQFF.